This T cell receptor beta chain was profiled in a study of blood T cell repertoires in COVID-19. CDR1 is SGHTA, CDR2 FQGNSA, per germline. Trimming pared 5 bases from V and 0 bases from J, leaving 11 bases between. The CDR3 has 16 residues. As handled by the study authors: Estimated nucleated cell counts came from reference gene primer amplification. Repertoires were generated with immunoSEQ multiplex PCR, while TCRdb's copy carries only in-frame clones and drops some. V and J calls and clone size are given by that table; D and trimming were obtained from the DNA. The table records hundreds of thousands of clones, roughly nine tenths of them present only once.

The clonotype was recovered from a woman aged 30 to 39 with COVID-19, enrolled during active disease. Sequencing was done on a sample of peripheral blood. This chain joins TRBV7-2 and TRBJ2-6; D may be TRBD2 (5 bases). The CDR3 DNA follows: TGTGCCAGCAGCCCAGCGGTACGCTCTGGGGCCAACGTCCTGACTTTC. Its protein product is CASSPAVRSGANVLTF. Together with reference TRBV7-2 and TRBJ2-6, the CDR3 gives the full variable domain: GAGVSQSPSNKVTEKGKDVELRCDPISGHTALYWYRQSLGQGLEFLIYFQGNSAPDKSGLPSDRFSAERTGGSVSTLTIQRTQQEDSAVYLCASSPAVRSGANVLTFGAGSRLTVL.